This entry describes one T cell receptor (beta chain). Its target is not known. The naive CD8 subset, CD45RO-negative cells positively selected for CCR7, excluded terminally differentiated effector memory CD45RA+ cells. Measured with immunoSEQ multiplex PCR; TCRdb has only the in-frame clones, and not every one. The sample comprises millions of clones, under 95% of which are singletons, and over 1.5% rests with the top ten. These data belong to a study of shared clonotypes between healthy human individuals. The study, taken as a whole, reports: Investigators collected only blood, and repertoires in tissues likely differ. The four-donor shared clonotypes exceeded non-shared clonotypes in generation probability, with non-shared ones scoring lower.

CDR3 size: 15 residues. Germline V lookup: CDR1 MNHNS, CDR2 SASEGT. The trim removed 2 bases at V and 4 bases at J, leaving 6 bases unmatched. The rearrangement links TRBV6-1 to TRBJ2-3; 7 bases are a match to TRBD2. The clonotype comes from a man aged 18-30 years in good health. Some clones in this sample may be carry-over from other donors' samples. The sequencing input was naive CD8+ T cells from PBMCs. The CDR3 coding sequence is TGTGCCAGCAGTGAATGGACTAGGGGCGCAGATACGCAGTATTTT. Protein: CASSEWTRGADTQYF.